Presented here are 11 T cell receptor beta chains from one specimen sequenced in a study of vaccination effects on CD4 cells after COVID-19. Prior to sequencing, the ViraFEST assay stimulated PBMC with viral peptide pools, which expanded the antigen-specific CD4+ T cells. Culture proceeded for more than nine days, and CD4+ T cells were then isolated. The vaccine recipients had no prior SARS-CoV-2 infection, with negative nucleocapsid antibodies. These receptors lack a known antigen. The method was immunoSEQ multiplex PCR; TCRdb's version includes in-frame clones alone and lacks a portion of them. Among approximately 74,000 clones, around 74% were seen once, and the ten largest hold under 3%. The starting material was CD4+ T cells from PBMCs cultured with HCoV-NL63 spike peptides, obtained before COVID-19 vaccination. These receptors originate from a human donor who received a COVID-19 vaccine.

The genes are TRBV11-3 and TRBJ2-1; 9 bases match TRBD1. The CDR3 has 17 amino acids. Germline CDR1 SGHNT, CDR2 YENEEA. V lost 4 bases and J lost 2; bases outside the gene matches: 9. As DNA, the CDR3 is TGTGCCAGCAGCTCACCGACAGGGGGTTCTACCTACAATGAGCAGTTCTTC. Protein: CASSSPTGGSTYNEQFF.

In this sample, this clone turned up once. The gene calls are TRBV5-1 and TRBJ2-5; 11 bases fit TRBD2. The CDR3 sequence is 17 residues long. Germline V lookup: CDR1 SGHRS, CDR2 YFSETQ. The trim removed 2 bases at V and 0 bases at J, leaving 6 bases unmatched. The CDR3 region has the DNA TGCGCCAGCAGCTTCGGTAGCGGGGGGGCAAACCAAGAGACCCAGTACTTC. It translates to CASSFGSGGANQETQYF.

CDR3 loop: CASSDSFRGYTF. Written as DNA, the CDR3 is TGTGCCAGCAGCGACAGCTTTCGGGGCTACACCTTC. The chain couples TRBV6-5 to TRBJ1-2, with D maybe TRBD1 (5 bases). The CDR3 runs 12 residues. Germline V gene lookup returns CDR1 MNHEY and CDR2 SVGAGI. The V end lost 6 bases, the J end lost 8 bases, and 13 bases lay between the germline ends.

The rearrangement links TRBV6-6 to TRBJ1-2, with a tentative D call TRBD1 (5 bases). There are 14 residues in the CDR3. Germline V gives CDR1 MNHNY, CDR2 SVGAGI (reference sequence). Trimming left V 7 bases short and J 4 bases short, with 16 bases between. CDR3 loop: CASIRDSGPYGYTF. CDR3 nucleotide sequence: TGTGCCAGCATACGGGACTCCGGACCCTATGGCTACACCTTC.

The CDR3 is CASSIVRHSNQPQHF. The CDR3 DNA is TGTGCCAGTAGTATAGTCCGACATAGCAATCAGCCCCAGCATTTT. This sequence joins TRBV19 and TRBJ1-5; D not resolved. Trimming removed 1 base from V and 0 bases from J, with 7 bases in between. The germline V gene encodes CDR1 LNHDA and CDR2 SQIVND (reference sequence). The CDR3 covers 15 residues.

The chain joins TRBV19 to TRBJ1-5; D may be TRBD1 (6 bases). V gave up 9 bases and J gave up 3 bases, with 12 bases separating them. The CDR3 runs 13 residues. The germline V gene encodes CDR1 LNHDA and CDR2 SQIVND (reference sequence). CDR3 in DNA: TGTGCCAGCGCTAGGACAGTCAATCAGCCCCAGCATTTT. It specifies CASARTVNQPQHF. Variable domain in full (rest from reference TRBV19 and TRBJ1-5): DGGITQSPKYLFRKEGQNVTLSCEQNLNHDAMYWYRQDPGQGLRLIYYSQIVNDFQKGDIAEGYSVSREKKESFPLTVTSAQKNPTAFYLCASARTVNQPQHFGDGTRLSIL.

There are a few counts of this clone. V and J are TRBV4-1 and TRBJ2-7, with 9 nucleotides matching TRBD2. J was trimmed by 3 bases and V by 4 bases; bases with no gene match: 7. The CDR3 loop spans 15 amino acids. In germline, CDR1 is MGHRA, CDR2 YSYEKL. This CDR3 reads CASSLTSGPNYEQYV. The CDR3 region has the DNA TGCGCCAGCAGCCTTACTAGCGGGCCGAACTACGAGCAGTACGTC.

The CDR3, as DNA: TGTGCCAGCAGTGAATGGCCTAGCGGGGCTGTCGAGCAGTACGTC. Its protein product is CASSEWPSGAVEQYV. J is TRBJ2-7 and V is TRBV6-1; 9 bases align to TRBD2. This CDR3 comprises 15 residues. Germline-derived CDR1 and CDR2 are MNHNS and SASEGT. V shed 2 bases and J 6 bases; nucleotides not matched to a gene: 8.

This clone has just one count. The chain has TRBV9 and TRBJ2-2, with TRBD1 matching over 7 bases. Germline lookup yields CDR1 SGDLS and CDR2 YYNGEE. V shed 4 bases, J shed 5 bases, and the junction held 5 bases outside the gene matches. The CDR3 is made up of 14 amino acids. The CDR3 loop reads CASSPRQGTGELFF. The DNA for the CDR3 is TGTGCCAGCAGCCCGCGACAGGGAACCGGGGAGCTGTTTTTT.

The chain employs TRBV5-4 and TRBJ2-3, with 12 bases aligning to TRBD2. V shed 0 bases, J shed 4 bases, and the junction held 3 bases outside the gene matches. This CDR3 contains 16 residues. Looked up from germline, CDR1 is SGHNT and CDR2 is YYREEE (reference sequence). In nucleotides, the CDR3 is TGTGCCAGCAGCTTGGGACTAGCGGGGGTGGCAGATACGCAGTATTTT. Protein: CASSLGLAGVADTQYF.

The rearrangement uses TRBV7-2 and TRBJ2-7; 9 positions match TRBD2. Looked up from germline, CDR1 is SGHTA and CDR2 is FQGNSA. V lost 4 bases and J lost 6; bases outside the gene matches: 10. CDR3 length: 15 residues. CDR3 sequence: CASSSKGGGASEQYV. The DNA for the CDR3 is TGTGCCAGCAGCTCAAAAGGCGGGGGGGCTTCCGAGCAGTACGTC.